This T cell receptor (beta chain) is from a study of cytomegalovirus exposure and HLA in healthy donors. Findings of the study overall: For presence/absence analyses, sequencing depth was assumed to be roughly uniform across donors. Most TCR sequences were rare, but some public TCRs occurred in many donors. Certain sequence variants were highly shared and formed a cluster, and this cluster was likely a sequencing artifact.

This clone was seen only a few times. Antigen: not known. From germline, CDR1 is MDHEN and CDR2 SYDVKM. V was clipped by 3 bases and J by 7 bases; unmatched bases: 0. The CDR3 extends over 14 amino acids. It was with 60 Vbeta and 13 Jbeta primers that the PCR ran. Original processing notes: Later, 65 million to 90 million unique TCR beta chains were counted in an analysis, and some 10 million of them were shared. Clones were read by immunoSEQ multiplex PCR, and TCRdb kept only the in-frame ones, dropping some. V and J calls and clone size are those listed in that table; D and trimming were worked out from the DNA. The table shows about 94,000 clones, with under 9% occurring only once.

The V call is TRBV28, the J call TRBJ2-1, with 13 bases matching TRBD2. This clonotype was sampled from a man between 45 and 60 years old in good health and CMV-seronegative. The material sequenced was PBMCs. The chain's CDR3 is CASSLTSGGNEQFF. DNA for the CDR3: TGTGCCAGCAGTTTGACTAGCGGGGGGAATGAGCAGTTCTTC.